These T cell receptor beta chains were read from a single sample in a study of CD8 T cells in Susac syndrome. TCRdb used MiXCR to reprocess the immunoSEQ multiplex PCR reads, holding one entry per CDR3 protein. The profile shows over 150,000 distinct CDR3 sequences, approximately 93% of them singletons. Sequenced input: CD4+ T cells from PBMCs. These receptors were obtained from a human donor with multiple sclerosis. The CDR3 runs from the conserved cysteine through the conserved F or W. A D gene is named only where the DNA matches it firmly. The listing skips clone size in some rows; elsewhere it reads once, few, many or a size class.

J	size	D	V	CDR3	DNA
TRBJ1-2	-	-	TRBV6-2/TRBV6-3	CASSQTGAYGYTF	TGTGCCAGCAGTCAAACTGGGGCATACGGCTACACCTTC
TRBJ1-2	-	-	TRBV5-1	CASSFTGLGYGYTF	TGCGCCAGCAGCTTCACAGGACTTGGATATGGCTACACCTTC
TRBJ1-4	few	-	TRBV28	CASSLRSTNEKLFF	TGTGCCAGCAGTTTACGGTCAACTAATGAAAAACTGTTTTTT
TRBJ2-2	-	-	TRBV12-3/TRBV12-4	CASSLQAGELFF	TGTGCCAGCAGTTTACAGGCCGGGGAGCTGTTTTTT
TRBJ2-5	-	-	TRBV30	CAWTQWGYLEETQYF	TGTGCCTGGACCCAGTGGGGGTATTTGGAAGAGACCCAGTACTTC
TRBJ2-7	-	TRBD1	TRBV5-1	CASSGGQDPYEQYF	TGCGCCAGCAGCGGAGGACAGGACCCCTACGAGCAGTACTTC
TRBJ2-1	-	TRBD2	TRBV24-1	CATSTDRGGPYNEQFF	TGTGCCACCAGTACTGATCGGGGGGGGCCGTACAATGAGCAGTTCTTC
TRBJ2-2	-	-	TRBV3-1	CASSHRQQNTGELFF	TGTGCCAGCAGCCATAGACAGCAGAACACCGGGGAGCTGTTTTTT
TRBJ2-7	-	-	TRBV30	CACRGLVSSYEQYF	TGTGCCTGTAGAGGGCTTGTCAGCTCCTACGAGCAGTACTTC
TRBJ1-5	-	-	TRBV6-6	CASSSFEGVGNQPQHF	TGTGCCAGCAGTTCCTTCGAAGGGGTAGGCAATCAGCCCCAGCATTTT
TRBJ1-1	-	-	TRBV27	CASSLGLGTEAFF	TGTGCCAGCAGTTTGGGGTTGGGCACTGAAGCTTTCTTT
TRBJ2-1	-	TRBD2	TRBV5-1	CASFLSGKYNEQFF	TGCGCCAGTTTCCTTAGCGGGAAATACAATGAGCAGTTCTTC
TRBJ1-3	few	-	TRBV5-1	CASRRGSPGNTIYF	TGCGCCAGCAGAAGGGGAAGTCCTGGAAACACCATATATTTT
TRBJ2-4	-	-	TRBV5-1	CASSLEAKNIQYF	TGCGCCAGCAGCTTGGAGGCCAAAAACATTCAGTACTTC
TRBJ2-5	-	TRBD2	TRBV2	CASSALAGGWGETQYF	TGTGCCAGCAGTGCACTCGCGGGAGGCTGGGGGGAGACCCAGTACTTC
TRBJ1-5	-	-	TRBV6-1	CASSWTAGNQPQHF	TGTGCCAGCTCGTGGACAGCCGGCAATCAGCCCCAGCATTTT
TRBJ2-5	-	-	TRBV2	CASDRTRSETQYF	TGTGCCAGCGACAGGACTAGGTCAGAGACCCAGTACTTC
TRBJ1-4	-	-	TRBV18	CASSPPSGEKLFF	TGTGCCAGCTCACCACCGTCAGGGGAAAAACTGTTTTTT
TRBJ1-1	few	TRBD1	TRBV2	CASRGTGTEAFF	TGTGCCAGCAGGGGGACAGGGACTGAAGCTTTCTTT
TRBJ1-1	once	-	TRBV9	CASSVDGQLNTEAFF	TGTGCCAGCAGCGTAGATGGACAATTGAACACTGAAGCTTTCTTT
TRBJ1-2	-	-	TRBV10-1	CASSDGLNYGYTF	TGCGCCAGCAGTGATGGGTTAAACTATGGCTACACCTTC
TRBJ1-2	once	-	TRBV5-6	CASVPKGAYGYTF	TGTGCCAGCGTGCCAAAGGGCGCCTATGGCTACACCTTC
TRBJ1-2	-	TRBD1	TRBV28	CASSTGTGGGYTF	TGTGCCAGCAGCACCGGGACAGGGGGAGGCTACACCTTC
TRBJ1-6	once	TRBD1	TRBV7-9	CASSLPTGPSSYNSPLHF	TGTGCCAGCAGCTTACCGACAGGGCCGAGCTCCTATAATTCACCCCTCCACTTT
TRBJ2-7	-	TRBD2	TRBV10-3	CAIRAGSGGYEQYF	TGTGCCATCAGGGCTGGAAGCGGGGGTTACGAGCAGTACTTC
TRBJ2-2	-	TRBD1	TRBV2	CASSRGRVDTGELFF	TGTGCCAGCAGCAGGGGGCGAGTAGACACCGGGGAGCTGTTTTTT
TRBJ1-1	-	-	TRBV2	CASRGQNTEAFF	TGTGCCAGCCGAGGGCAGAACACTGAAGCTTTCTTT
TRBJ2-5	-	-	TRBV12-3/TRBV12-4	CASSHAMGETQYF	TGTGCCAGCAGCCATGCGATGGGTGAGACCCAGTACTTC
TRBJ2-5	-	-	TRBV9	CASRGTPATPPGETQYF	TGTGCCAGCAGAGGTACCCCTGCTACGCCGCCGGGAGAGACCCAGTACTTC
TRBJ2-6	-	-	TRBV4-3	CASSPPPGANVLTF	TGCGCCAGCAGCCCCCCCCCTGGGGCCAACGTCCTGACTTTC
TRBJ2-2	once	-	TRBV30	CAWGRLGPTNTGELFF	TGTGCCTGGGGCCGGCTGGGACCAACGAACACCGGGGAGCTGTTTTTT
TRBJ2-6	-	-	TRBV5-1	CASSPERDGRDGANVLTF	TGCGCCAGCAGCCCTGAACGGGACGGCCGAGATGGGGCCAACGTCCTGACTTTC
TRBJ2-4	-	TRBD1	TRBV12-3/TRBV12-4	CASSSLGQGAGFQYF	TGTGCCAGCAGTTCCTTGGGACAGGGGGCGGGATTTCAGTACTTC